Presented here are 14 T cell receptor beta chains from one specimen sequenced in a study of beta chain features in type 1 diabetes. Expressed TCRB transcripts got sequenced, as all isolated RNA was reverse transcribed. Some clones are missing from TCRdb's copy, which holds only in-frame ones; the method was immunoSEQ multiplex PCR. The sample has roughly 300,000 clones, roughly 8% seen once. The specimen was central memory CD4+ T cells from blood. Source of these receptors: a woman between 18 and 30 years old in good health.

The chain recombines TRBV4-3 with TRBJ1-5, with a tentative D call TRBD1 (6 bases). This CDR3 has 12 amino acids. V was clipped by 1 base and J by 10 bases, with 8 bases between them. Germline V gene data show CDR1 as LGHNA and CDR2 as YSLEER. As DNA, the CDR3 is TGCGCCAGCAGCCAAGGAGGGGGTCCCCAGCATTTT. The encoded protein is CASSQGGGPQHF.

This clone was observed many times. This chain connects TRBV2 to TRBJ2-1; D is uncertain. CDR3 length: 13 residues. The germline V and J ends were trimmed by 6 bases and 5 bases, with 11 bases remaining between them. The V gene's germline CDR1 is SNHLY and CDR2 FYNNEI. The CDR3 loop reads CASRFDSNNEQFF. Written as DNA, the CDR3 is TGTGCCAGCAGATTCGACTCAAACAATGAGCAGTTCTTC.

This chain uses TRBV7-9 with TRBJ1-2; no definite D call. V lost 6 bases and J 3 bases, leaving 11 bases between the germline ends. Germline assignment: CDR1 SEHNR and CDR2 FQNEAQ (reference sequence). The CDR3 has 13 residues. CDR3 DNA sequence: TGTGCCAGCAGTCCGGACCCTGACTATGGCTACACCTTC. Translated, it gives CASSPDPDYGYTF.

The chain carries TRBV28 and TRBJ2-3, with 8 nucleotides matching TRBD2. The CDR3 runs 13 residues. V trimming: 5 bases; J trimming: 5 bases; junction bases outside the gene matches: 3. Germline values: CDR1 MDHEN, CDR2 SYDVKM. The DNA of the CDR3 is TGTGCCAGCAGTAAAGCGGGAGTAGATACGCAGTATTTT. Protein: CASSKAGVDTQYF.

This clone was picked up a small number of times. The chain carries TRBV23-1 and TRBJ2-7; 8 nucleotides align to TRBD1. TRBV23-1 is identified as an open reading frame with a role that is uncertain. The CDR3 is 15 residues long. V shed 6 bases and J 5 bases; nucleotides not matched to a gene: 12. CDR3 in amino acids: CASRNTGGSGHEQYF. In DNA form, the CDR3 reads TGCGCCAGCAGGAACACAGGGGGATCGGGCCACGAGCAGTACTTC.

Note on this clone: This same CDR3 is encoded by further DNA sequences in the sample. V and J are TRBV7-2 and TRBJ2-5, with D tentatively TRBD2 (7 bases). CDR3 length equals 15 residues. Trimming cost V 2 bases and J 1 base, with 11 bases left between them. Germline V gives CDR1 SGHTA, CDR2 FQGNSA. In DNA, the CDR3 is TGTGCCAGCAGCTTATGGGGGGGCCGCCAAGAGACCCAGTACTTC. It specifies CASSLWGGRQETQYF.

This clone was observed at least ten times. The chain recombines TRBV7-2 with TRBJ2-5; D is tentatively TRBD1 or TRBD2 (5 bases each). The germline V and J ends were trimmed by 3 bases and 7 bases, with 12 bases remaining between them. Looked up from germline, CDR1 is SGHTA and CDR2 is FQGNSA. This CDR3 region has 13 residues. The CDR3 is CASSFLGAGTQYF. The CDR3 DNA reads as TGTGCCAGCAGCTTTCTCGGGGCCGGGACCCAGTACTTC.

This rearrangement joins TRBV6-5 to TRBJ2-7, with D hard to call. The V and J ends lost 6 bases and 0 bases respectively, with 9 bases between them. CDR1 is MNHEY, CDR2 SVGAGI, per germline. The CDR3 is made up of 13 amino acids. For the CDR3, the DNA is TGTGCCAGCAGCAGTGGGCCCTCCTACGAGCAGTACTTC. It translates to CASSSGPSYEQYF.

This clone was seen more than once but under ten times. The chain is built from TRBV11-2 and TRBJ2-7; a possible D gene is TRBD2 (5 bases). Trimming shortened V by 1 base and J by 7 bases, and 11 bases separated the two germline ends. The CDR3 has 13 amino acids. Germline loops: CDR1 SGHAT, CDR2 FQNNGV. CDR3 loop: CASSLAGWREQYF. The CDR3 coding sequence is TGTGCCAGCAGCTTAGCGGGGTGGAGGGAGCAGTACTTC.

This clone appeared a few times. The chain links TRBV10-3 to TRBJ2-5; 9 positions match TRBD1. The CDR3 contains 13 residues. Per the germline V gene, CDR1 is ENHRY and CDR2 is SYGVKD. Unmatched junction bases numbered 5, after V lost 7 bases and J lost 5 bases. The chain's CDR3 is CAIMRQGDETQYF. The CDR3 DNA reads TGTGCCATCATGAGACAGGGGGATGAGACCCAGTACTTC.

The chain is built from TRBV4-3 and TRBJ1-4; D ambiguous. This CDR3 has 17 residues. The germline V gene encodes CDR1 LGHNA and CDR2 YSLEER. The germline V and J ends were trimmed by 5 bases and 0 bases, with 16 bases remaining between them. CDR3 sequence reads: CASSAGYSPTTNEKLFF. DNA for the CDR3: TGCGCCAGCAGCGCCGGTTACAGCCCTACAACTAATGAAAAACTGTTTTTT.

The chain links TRBV11-2 to TRBJ2-1, with D perhaps assigned TRBD1 or TRBD2 (5 bases each). Trimming left V 5 bases short and J 2 bases short, with 10 bases between. CDR3 length: 14 residues. The germline CDR1 and CDR2 sequences are SGHAT and FQNNGV. The CDR3 DNA reads TGTGCCAGCAGCATCGGGACCACCTACAATGAGCAGTTCTTC. Translating gives CASSIGTTYNEQFF.

A single count supports this clone. This chain links TRBV10-3 with TRBJ2-7, with 11 bases identical to TRBD2. The CDR3 spans 15 residues. Germline CDR1 is ENHRY and CDR2 is SYGVKD. With V trimmed by 6 bases and J by 1 base, 5 bases remained unmatched. The CDR3 here is CAISRLAGMSYEQYF. In nucleotides, the CDR3 is TGTGCCATCAGCAGACTAGCGGGAATGTCCTACGAGCAGTACTTC.

The chain uses TRBV29-1 and TRBJ2-5; 13 bases are shared with TRBD2. V trimming: 6 bases; J trimming: 4 bases; junction bases outside the gene matches: 5. There are 14 residues in the CDR3. Germline CDR1 reads SQVTM; CDR2 reads ANQGSEA. The CDR3 nucleotides are TGCAGCGTAGTCGGGACTAGCGGGACAGAGACCCAGTACTTC. Translation: CSVVGTSGTETQYF.